These 11 T cell receptor beta chains were sequenced from one sample in a study of T cell changes during pregnancy in multiple sclerosis. Clones were read by immunoSEQ multiplex PCR, and TCRdb kept only the in-frame ones, dropping some. Seen here are over 85,000 clones, 90% to 95% observed once, and the top ten hold over 1.5%. Sequencing used peripheral blood, obtained after pregnancy. The receptors come from a female donor in good health, enrolled as a control in a pregnancy study.

The V gene is TRBV6-5, the J gene TRBJ1-6; a possible D gene is TRBD1 (6 bases). Germline CDR1 reads MNHEY; CDR2 reads SVGAGI. The V and J ends lost 0 bases and 10 bases respectively, with 10 bases between them. The CDR3 runs 14 residues. CDR3 nucleotide sequence: TGTGCCAGCAGTTACTCGAGTGGGGGCTCACCCCTCCACTTT. Its protein product is CASSYSSGGSPLHF.

The V gene is TRBV29-1, the J gene TRBJ1-2, with 7 bases identical to TRBD1. Germline assignment: CDR1 SQVTM and CDR2 ANQGSEA. CDR3 length equals 13 residues. The V and J ends lost 6 bases and 8 bases, in that order; junction bases with no gene match: 12. Written as DNA, the CDR3 is TGCAGCGTGCCCCCAGGGGGATCCGGGGGCTACACCTTC. Amino acid sequence: CSVPPGGSGGYTF.

This chain uses TRBV9 with TRBJ1-1; 7 bases line up with TRBD1. The CDR3 loop spans 15 amino acids. Germline V gene lookup returns CDR1 SGDLS and CDR2 YYNGEE. V gave up 3 bases and J gave up 2 bases; unmatched junction bases: 7. This CDR3 is CASSGRTGGNTEAFF. CDR3 in DNA: TGTGCCAGCAGCGGTCGGACAGGAGGTAACACTGAAGCTTTCTTT.

V and J are TRBV19 and TRBJ2-1; 11 bases are a match to TRBD1. Germline assignment: CDR1 LNHDA and CDR2 SQIVND (reference sequence). The V and J ends lost 5 bases and 2 bases, in that order; junction bases with no gene match: 8. The CDR3 is made up of 17 amino acids. This CDR3 reads CASSPRPGQGAYNEQFF. Written as DNA, the CDR3 is TGTGCCAGTAGTCCGAGACCGGGACAGGGGGCCTACAATGAGCAGTTCTTC. Together with reference TRBV19 and TRBJ2-1, the CDR3 gives the full variable domain: DGGITQSPKYLFRKEGQNVTLSCEQNLNHDAMYWYRQDPGQGLRLIYYSQIVNDFQKGDIAEGYSVSREKKESFPLTVTSAQKNPTAFYLCASSPRPGQGAYNEQFFGPGTRLTVL.

The chain uses TRBV4-3 and TRBJ2-1; D unclear. Deletions cut 0 bases from V and 4 bases from J, with 10 bases between. Germline V gene sequence: CDR1 LGHNA, CDR2 YSLEER. The CDR3 is 15 amino acids. The CDR3 sequence: CASSQDLGSYNEQFF. CDR3 DNA sequence: TGCGCCAGCAGCCAAGACCTTGGCAGTTACAATGAGCAGTTCTTC.

The V call is TRBV11-1, the J call TRBJ1-6; D unresolved. From germline, CDR1 is SGHAT and CDR2 FQDESV (reference sequence). The CDR3 has 17 residues. Trimming removed 1 base from V and 0 bases from J, with 10 bases in between. The DNA for the CDR3 is TGTGCCAGCAGCTTAGAAACCGCAGGCTCCTATAATTCACCCCTCCACTTT. Translation: CASSLETAGSYNSPLHF.

The J gene is TRBJ2-7, the V gene TRBV7-2; 7 nucleotides agree with TRBD1. After removal of 4 bases from V and 6 bases from J, the junction contained 6 bases not matched to a gene. The germline V gene has CDR1 SGHTA and CDR2 FQGNSA. This CDR3 has 13 residues. The chain's CDR3 is CASSSTGFREQYF. As DNA, the CDR3 is TGTGCCAGCAGCTCGACAGGGTTCCGCGAGCAGTACTTC.

This clone was found once. The V and J genes are TRBV12-5 and TRBJ2-5; D unresolved. The V and J ends lost 6 bases and 5 bases respectively, with 7 bases between them. Germline V gene data show CDR1 as LGHNT and CDR2 as FRNRAP. This CDR3 comprises 11 residues. The CDR3 nucleotides are TGTGCTAGTGGCCCTCTGGAGACCCAGTACTTC. Translating gives CASGPLETQYF.

V is TRBV19 and J is TRBJ2-4, with 10 nucleotides matching TRBD2. The germline gives CDR1 LNHDA, CDR2 SQIVND (reference sequence). Trimming took 5 bases from V and 3 from J; bases not matched to a gene: 7. The CDR3 sequence is 16 residues long. The CDR3 region is CASSHTSGVGKNIQYF. CDR3 in DNA: TGTGCCAGTAGTCATACTAGCGGGGTCGGCAAAAACATTCAGTACTTC.

This clone was seen only once. This chain links TRBV2 with TRBJ2-2, with 11 positions matching TRBD2. The CDR3 extends over 16 amino acids. V shed 7 bases and J 2 bases; nucleotides not matched to a gene: 6. Germline V CDR1 and CDR2: SNHLY, FYNNEI. CDR3 in amino acids: CASTISGGANTGELFF. DNA for the CDR3: TGTGCCAGCACCATTAGCGGGGGGGCCAACACCGGGGAGCTGTTTTTT. Full variable domain (remainder filled in from reference TRBV2 and TRBJ2-2): EPEVTQTPSHQVTQMGQEVILRCVPISNHLYFYWYRQILGQKVEFLVSFYNNEISEKSEIFDDQFSVERPDGSNFTLKIRSTKLEDSAMYFCASTISGGANTGELFFGEGSRLTVL.

In DNA, the CDR3 is TGTGCCAGCAGCTTAGGCGTTAGCAGCAGTGAGCAGTTCTTC. Translated, it gives CASSLGVSSSEQFF. This sequence joins TRBV11-2 and TRBJ2-1; no definite D call. The germline V gene has CDR1 SGHAT and CDR2 FQNNGV. Trimming took 1 base from V and 9 from J, leaving 13 bases between them. The CDR3 consists of 14 residues. Filled out from reference TRBV11-2 and TRBJ2-1, the complete variable domain reads EAGVAQSPRYKIIEKRQSVAFWCNPISGHATLYWYQQILGQGPKLLIQFQNNGVVDDSQLPKDRFSAERLKGVDSTLKIQPAKLEDSAVYLCASSLGVSSSEQFFGPGTRLTVL.